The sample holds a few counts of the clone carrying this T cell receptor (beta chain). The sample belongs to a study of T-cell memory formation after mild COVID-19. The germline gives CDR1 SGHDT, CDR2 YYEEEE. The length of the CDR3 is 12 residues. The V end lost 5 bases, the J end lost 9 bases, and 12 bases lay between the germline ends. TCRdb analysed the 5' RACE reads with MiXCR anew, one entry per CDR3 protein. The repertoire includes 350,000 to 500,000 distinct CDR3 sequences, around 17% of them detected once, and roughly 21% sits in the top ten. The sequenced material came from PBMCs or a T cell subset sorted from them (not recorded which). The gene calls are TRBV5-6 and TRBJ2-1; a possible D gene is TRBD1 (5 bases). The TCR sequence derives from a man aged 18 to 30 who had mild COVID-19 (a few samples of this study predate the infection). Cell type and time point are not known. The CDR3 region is CASRVGLVEQFF. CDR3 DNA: TGTGCCAGCAGGGTGGGGCTGGTTGAGCAGTTCTTC. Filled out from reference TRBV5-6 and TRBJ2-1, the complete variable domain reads DAGVTQSPTHLIKTRGQQVTLRCSPKSGHDTVSWYQQALGQGPQFIFQYYEEEERQRGNFPDRFSGHQFPNYSSELNVNALLLGDSALYLCASRVGLVEQFFGPGTRLTVL.